This T cell receptor beta chain appears in the sequencing data of a study of blood T cell repertoires in COVID-19 (dated by TCRdb to about 2020). In the study overall: Samples covering the acute and convalescent phases of COVID-19 were provided by collaborators in the United States, Italy and Spain. The material from the prospective study consisted of cDNA or gDNA derived from T cells, B-cell-depleted T cells, or PBMCs. Subjects who had been exposed to COVID-19, were actively infected with it, or had recovered from it provided the deeply sampled blood TCRbeta repertoires that made up the dataset. The repertoires were released in a freely available public database intended as a resource for research on the immune response to SARS-CoV-2. The samples were drawn from the first 160 participants of the ongoing ImmuneRACE study and from 1,254 subjects provided by 6 global collaborators. Nearly every sample came with metadata listing a de-identified subject ID, COVID-19 status, age in years and sex. Where HLA class I and class II types were available, the types were taken from metadata supplied by the sample provider, not from assay-based typing. Study-level results and caveats: How much clinical and demographic metadata was included differed by source and by participant, and the metadata was provided uncurated.

V is reduced by 3 bases and J by 0 bases, leaving a spacing of 11 bases between them. From the cysteine up to the phenylalanine, the CDR3 has a length of 15 residues. CDR3 DNA is the only sequence kept; it has 45 bases, read in frame from the first base. The germline V gene encodes CDR1 SGHTA and CDR2 FQGNSA. TCRbeta CDR3 regions were amplified from genomic DNA by means of the immunoSEQ Assay, a bias-controlled multiplex PCR. Per the source publication's procedure: The number of nucleated cells in each sample was estimated by amplification of reference gene primers within the assay. To quantify the absolute abundance of each unique TCRbeta CDR3 rearrangement, sequence reads were collapsed and filtered. Productive Simpson clonality was computed per sample as the square root of Simpson's diversity index over productive rearrangements. TCRdb retrieved this table from immuneACCESS and kept in-frame rearrangements only. Not all clones are present; in checked studies, unresolved V genes account for under half, and no reason is known for the remainder. The DNA gave D and trimming, while V, J and clone size come from that table. This sample holds about 51,000 clones; 80% to 95% were observed only once. The ten largest clones take up 2.5% to 3.5% of the sample.

Collaborating institutions collected whole blood in K2EDTA tubes following their own protocols. Collaborator samples were shipped for TCRbeta analysis as frozen whole blood, isolated PBMCs, or DNA extracted from either sample type. On this clone itself: Its binding antigen is unknown. Qualities for individual bases were not recorded, and no much larger clone is one base off.

In this chain, TRBV7-2 is recombined with TRBJ1-1; tentative D gene TRBD1, with 6 bases matching. Sequencing used peripheral blood. The clonotype originates from a man between 45 and 60 years old with acute or convalescent COVID-19. The CDR3 is CASSFRQGLNTEAFF. In nucleotides, the sequence is TGTGCCAGCAGCTTCCGTCAGGGGTTGAACACTGAAGCTTTCTTT.